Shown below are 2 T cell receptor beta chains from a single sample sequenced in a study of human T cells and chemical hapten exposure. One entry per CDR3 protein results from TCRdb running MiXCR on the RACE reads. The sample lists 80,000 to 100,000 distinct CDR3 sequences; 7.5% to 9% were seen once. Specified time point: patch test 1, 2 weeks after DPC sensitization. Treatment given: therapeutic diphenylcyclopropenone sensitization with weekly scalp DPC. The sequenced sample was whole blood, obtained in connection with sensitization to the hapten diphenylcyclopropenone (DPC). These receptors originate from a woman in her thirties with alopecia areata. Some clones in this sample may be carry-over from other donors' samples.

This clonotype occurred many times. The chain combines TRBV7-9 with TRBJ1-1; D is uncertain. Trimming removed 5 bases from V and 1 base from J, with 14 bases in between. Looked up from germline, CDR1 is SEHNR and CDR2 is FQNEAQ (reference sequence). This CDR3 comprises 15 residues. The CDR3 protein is CASSPRGGQNTEAFF. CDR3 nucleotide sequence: TGTGCCAGCAGCCCCCGTGGAGGGCAGAACACTGAAGCTTTCTTT.

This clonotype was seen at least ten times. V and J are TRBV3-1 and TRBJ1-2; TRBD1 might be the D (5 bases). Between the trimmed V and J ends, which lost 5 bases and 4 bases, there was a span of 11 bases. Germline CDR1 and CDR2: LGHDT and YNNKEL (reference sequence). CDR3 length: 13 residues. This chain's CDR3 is CASSSRGFYGYTF. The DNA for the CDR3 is TGTGCCAGCAGCTCACGGGGCTTCTATGGCTACACCTTC.